This T cell receptor beta chain was obtained from a study of blood T cell repertoires in COVID-19. In the source study's methods: Quantification of nucleated cells was approximated via reference gene primer amplification. Libraries were prepared by immunoSEQ multiplex PCR; TCRdb keeps only in-frame clonotypes and omits some of them. That table supplies the V and J calls and clone size; D and trimming were determined from the DNA. The sample carries over 50,000 clones, around 80% recorded once. Enrolled through a virtual design, the participants were between roughly 18 and 95 years of age and came from some 26 US areas. Assignment of participants to cohorts was predicated upon participant-reported clinical history. In germline, CDR1 is SGDLS, CDR2 YYNGEE. Trimming took off 0 bases at V and 1 base at J, with 7 bases between the two ends. The CDR3 is made up of 14 amino acids.

This sequence joins TRBV9 and TRBJ1-1, with D unresolved. The sample was PBMCs or T cells enriched from blood (not recorded which). This TCR was sampled from a woman aged 35 to 49 with acute COVID-19. CDR3 coding DNA: TGTGCCAGCAGCGTAGCTTCCAGGAACACTGAAGCTTTCTTT. It specifies CASSVASRNTEAFF.